The text below deals with one T cell receptor (beta chain). Its antigen is currently unknown. Germline V gene lookup returns CDR1 LNHDA and CDR2 SQIVND (reference sequence). Trimming at V came to 4 bases and at J to 3 bases, leaving 7 bases not matched to a gene. This CDR3 spans 15 amino acids. The data derive from a study of T cell responses to AZD1222 COVID-19 vaccine. Overall study results and limits: The study sampled repertoires only after the peak T cell response. Among the donors, most were white British and more were female, and clonal diversity was possibly underestimated.

Generated by immunoSEQ multiplex PCR, the TCRdb table keeps only in-frame clones and is missing some. The table has over 130,000 clones, roughly 90% seen once. The genes are TRBV19 and TRBJ1-1, with 8 bases that match TRBD1. The source was peripheral blood, collected 28 days after the second AZD1222 dose. The receptor comes from an adult who received the AZD1222 COVID-19 vaccine. The CDR3 bases are TGTGCCAGTAGTAGGGACAGGATACCTTACACTGAAGCTTTCTTT. Translating it yields CASSRDRIPYTEAFF.